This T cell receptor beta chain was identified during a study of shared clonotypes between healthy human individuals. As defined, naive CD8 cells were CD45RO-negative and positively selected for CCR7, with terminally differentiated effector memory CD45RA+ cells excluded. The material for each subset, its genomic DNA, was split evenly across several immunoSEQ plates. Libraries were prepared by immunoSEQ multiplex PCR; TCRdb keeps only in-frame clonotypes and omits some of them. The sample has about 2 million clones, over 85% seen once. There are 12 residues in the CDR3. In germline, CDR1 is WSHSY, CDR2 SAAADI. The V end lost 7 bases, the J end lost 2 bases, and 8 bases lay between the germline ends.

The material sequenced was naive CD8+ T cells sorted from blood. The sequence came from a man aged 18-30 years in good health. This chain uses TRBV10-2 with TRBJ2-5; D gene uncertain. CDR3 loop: CASKGLQETQYF. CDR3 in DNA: TGCGCCAGCAAAGGATTACAAGAGACCCAGTACTTC.